One T cell receptor beta chain is described in this entry. As the sequencing template, cDNA was produced by extracting RNA and reverse transcribing it. The method was immunoSEQ multiplex PCR; TCRdb's version includes in-frame clones alone and lacks a portion of them. This repertoire shows over 150,000 clones, around 60% found once; its top ten account for approximately 0.7%. Indicated treatment: oral pan-JAK inhibitor, 5-10 mg twice daily. Looked up from germline, CDR1 is KGHSH and CDR2 is LQKENI. The length of the CDR3 is 14 residues. V was pared by 1 base and J by 6 bases, with 4 bases of the junction left unmatched. This record comes from a study of CD8+ T cells in alopecia areata.

The clonotype originates from a human donor with alopecia areata. The J gene is TRBJ2-7, the V gene TRBV18; 9 bases agree with TRBD1. The sample here was CD4+ T cells sorted from blood, taken at week 4, from a patient treated with tofacitinib. The CDR3 here is CASSPQQGAGEQYF. CDR3 bases: TGTGCCAGCTCACCACAACAGGGGGCAGGCGAGCAGTACTTC.